The next 2 T cell receptor beta chains were all read from a single sample in a study of T cell repertoires in cytomegalovirus infection. TCRdb fed the reads into MiXCR, producing one record per CDR3 protein. The profile shows fewer than 350,000 distinct CDR3 sequences, roughly 16% of them singletons. Sequencing was carried out using PBMCs. Receptor source: a human donor in good health (CMV status not recorded). Some clones in this sample may be carry-over from other donors' samples.

This clonotype was seen a handful of times. V gene TRBV6-2 or TRBV6-3 combines with J gene TRBJ2-5, with unresolved D. The CDR3 consists of 15 residues. V dropped 2 bases and J dropped 3 bases, with 13 bases sitting between them. CDR1 is MNHEY and CDR2 is SVGEGT in the germline V gene. The CDR3 here is CASSYTRAGKETQYF. CDR3 in DNA: TGTGCCAGCAGTTACACCAGAGCCGGCAAAGAGACCCAGTACTTC.

This clonotype was seen repeatedly, ten times or more. J is TRBJ2-3 and V is TRBV12-3 or TRBV12-4; 8 nucleotides line up with TRBD2. The ends lost 5 bases at V and 4 bases at J; junction bases unmatched: 2. This CDR3 comprises 13 residues. CDR3 sequence: CASSKTSADTQYF. Here the CDR3 DNA reads TGTGCCAGCAGTAAGACTAGCGCAGATACGCAGTATTTT.